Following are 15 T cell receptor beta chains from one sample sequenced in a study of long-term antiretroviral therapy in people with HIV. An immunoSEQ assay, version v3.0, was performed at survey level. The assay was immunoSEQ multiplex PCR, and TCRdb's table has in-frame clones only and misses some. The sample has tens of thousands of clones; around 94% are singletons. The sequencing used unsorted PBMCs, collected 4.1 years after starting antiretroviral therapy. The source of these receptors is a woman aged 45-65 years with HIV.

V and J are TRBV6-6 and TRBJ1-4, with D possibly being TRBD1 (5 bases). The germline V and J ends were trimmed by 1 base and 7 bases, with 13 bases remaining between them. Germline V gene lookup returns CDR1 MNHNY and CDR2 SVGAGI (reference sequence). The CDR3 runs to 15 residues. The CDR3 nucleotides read TGTGCCAGCAGTTACTGGGGCAGGGAGGGTGAAAAACTGTTTTTT. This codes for CASSYWGREGEKLFF.

In nucleotides, the CDR3 is TGTGCCAGCAGTGTGTGGGGGCCCAGCTCCTACGAGCAGTACTTC. Its protein is CASSVWGPSSYEQYF. The chain has TRBV6-1 and TRBJ2-7; D possibly corresponds to TRBD1 (6 bases). V was pared by 4 bases and J by 0 bases, with 13 bases between. The germline gives CDR1 MNHNS, CDR2 SASEGT. The CDR3 consists of 15 residues.

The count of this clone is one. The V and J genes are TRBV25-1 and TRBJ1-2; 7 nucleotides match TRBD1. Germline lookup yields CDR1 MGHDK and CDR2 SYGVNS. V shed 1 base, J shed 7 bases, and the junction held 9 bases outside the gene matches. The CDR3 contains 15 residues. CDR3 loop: CASSESWRTGSGYTF. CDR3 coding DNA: TGTGCCAGCAGTGAATCCTGGCGGACAGGAAGTGGCTACACCTTC.

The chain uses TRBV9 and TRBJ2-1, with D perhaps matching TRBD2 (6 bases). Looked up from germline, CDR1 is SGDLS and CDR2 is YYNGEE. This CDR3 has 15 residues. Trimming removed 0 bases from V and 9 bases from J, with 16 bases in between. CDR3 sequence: CASSVVLAPGVEQFF. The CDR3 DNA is TGTGCCAGCAGCGTAGTGCTAGCGCCTGGGGTTGAGCAGTTCTTC.

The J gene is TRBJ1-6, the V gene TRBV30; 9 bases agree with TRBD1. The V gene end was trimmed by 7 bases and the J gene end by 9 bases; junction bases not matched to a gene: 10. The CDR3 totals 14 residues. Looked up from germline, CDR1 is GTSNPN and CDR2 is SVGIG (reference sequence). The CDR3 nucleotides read TGTGCCTCGGACCCGGACAGGGGTACTTCACCCCTCCACTTT. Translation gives CASDPDRGTSPLHF.

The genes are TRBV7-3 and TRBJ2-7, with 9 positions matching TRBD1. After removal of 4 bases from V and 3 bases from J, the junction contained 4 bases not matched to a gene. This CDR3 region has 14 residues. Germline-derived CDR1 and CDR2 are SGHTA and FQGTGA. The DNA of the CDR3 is TGTGCCAGCAGCTCGGGACAGGGACACTACGAGCAGTACTTC. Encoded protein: CASSSGQGHYEQYF.

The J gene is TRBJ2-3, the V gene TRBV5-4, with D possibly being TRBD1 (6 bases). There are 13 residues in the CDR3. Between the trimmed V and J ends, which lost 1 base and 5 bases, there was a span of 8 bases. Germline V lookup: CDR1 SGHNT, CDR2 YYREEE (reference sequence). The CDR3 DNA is TGTGCCAGCAGCTTGCAGGGACAAGATACGCAGTATTTT. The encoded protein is CASSLQGQDTQYF.

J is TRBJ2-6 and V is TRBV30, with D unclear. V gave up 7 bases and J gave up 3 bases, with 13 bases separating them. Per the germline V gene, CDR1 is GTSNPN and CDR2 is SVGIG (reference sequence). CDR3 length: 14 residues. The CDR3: CASPARGGANVLTF. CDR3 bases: TGTGCCTCCCCGGCACGCGGTGGGGCCAACGTCCTGACTTTC.

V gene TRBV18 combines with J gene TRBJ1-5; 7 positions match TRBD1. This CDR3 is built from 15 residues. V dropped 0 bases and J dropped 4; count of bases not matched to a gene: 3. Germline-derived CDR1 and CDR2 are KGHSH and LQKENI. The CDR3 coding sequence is TGTGCCAGCTCACCACCGGCAGGGGGGAATCAGCCCCAGCATTTT. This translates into CASSPPAGGNQPQHF.

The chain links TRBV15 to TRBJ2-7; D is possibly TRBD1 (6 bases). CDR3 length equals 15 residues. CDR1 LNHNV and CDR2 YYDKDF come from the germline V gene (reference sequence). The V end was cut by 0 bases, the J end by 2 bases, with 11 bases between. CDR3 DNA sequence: TGTGCCACCAGCAGAGATCTTGGGGGCCCCTACGAGCAGTACTTC. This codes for CATSRDLGGPYEQYF.

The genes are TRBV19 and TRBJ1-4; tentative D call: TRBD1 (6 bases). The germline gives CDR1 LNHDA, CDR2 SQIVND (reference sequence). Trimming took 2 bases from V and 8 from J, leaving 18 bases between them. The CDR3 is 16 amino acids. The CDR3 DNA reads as TGTGCCAGTAGTATACCCCGGACAGCTATCCAGGAAAAACTGTTTTTT. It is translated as CASSIPRTAIQEKLFF.

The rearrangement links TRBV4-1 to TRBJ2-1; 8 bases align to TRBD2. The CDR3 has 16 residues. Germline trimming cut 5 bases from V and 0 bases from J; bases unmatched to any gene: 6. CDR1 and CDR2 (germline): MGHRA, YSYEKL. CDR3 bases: TGCGCCAGCAGCACGACCGGGACTAGCTCCTACAATGAGCAGTTCTTC. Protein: CASSTTGTSSYNEQFF.

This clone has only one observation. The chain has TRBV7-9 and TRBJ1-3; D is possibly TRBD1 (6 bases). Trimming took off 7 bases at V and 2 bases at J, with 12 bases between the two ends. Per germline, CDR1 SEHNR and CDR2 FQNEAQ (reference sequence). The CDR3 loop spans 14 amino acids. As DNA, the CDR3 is TGTGCCAGCACCTCGACAGGAACTGGAAACACCATATATTTT. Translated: CASTSTGTGNTIYF.

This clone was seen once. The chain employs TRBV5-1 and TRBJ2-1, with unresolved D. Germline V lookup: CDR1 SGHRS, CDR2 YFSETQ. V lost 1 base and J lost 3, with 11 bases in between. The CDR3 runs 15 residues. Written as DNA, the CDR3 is TGCGCCAGCAGCTTGTTAGACTCACGCTACAATGAGCAGTTCTTC. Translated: CASSLLDSRYNEQFF.

The CDR3 DNA reads as TGTGCCAGCAGCGCGGGGGACAGATCAAATTTCCATGAGCAGTTCTTC. The encoded protein is CASSAGDRSNFHEQFF. The V gene is TRBV11-1, the J gene TRBJ2-1; D is perhaps TRBD1 or TRBD2 (7 bases each). Germline CDR1 and CDR2: SGHAT and FQDESV (reference sequence). The CDR3 loop spans 16 amino acids. With 5 bases removed from V and 8 bases from J, the gap between germline ends came to 22 bases.